This T cell receptor (beta chain) originates from a study of T cell responses to AZD1222 COVID-19 vaccine. TCRdb keeps only in-frame clones here, not all; method: immunoSEQ multiplex PCR. The sample lists approximately 120,000 clones, less than 95% occurring once. Notes on this clone: The antigen is undetermined.

Study-wide results and caveats: Spike-specific TCR breadth rose after two AZD1222 doses, and depth rose as well. Within unmutated variant regions lay the reported targets of nearly half of spike-specific TCRs. It was only after the peak T cell response that any repertoires were sampled.

Germline CDR1 KGHDR, CDR2 SFDVKD. The CDR3 has 16 amino acids. J gave up 2 bases and V 4 bases, and 8 bases lay outside the gene matches. The V gene is TRBV24-1, the J gene TRBJ2-5, with 8 nucleotides matching TRBD1. This clonotype was sampled from an adult in good health. Sequences were derived from peripheral blood, sampled on day 0 of MenACWY control vaccination. The chain's CDR3 is CATSDTGTGSQETQYF. The CDR3 DNA is TGTGCCACCAGTGACACCGGGACAGGCTCGCAAGAGACCCAGTACTTC.